The entry below describes one TCR beta chain. This specimen comes from a study of blood T cell repertoires in COVID-19. Overall study context: The samples span acute and convalescent COVID-19 from the United States, Italy and Spain. T cells, B-cell-depleted T cells, or PBMCs provided the cDNA or gDNA that served as material.

In the original processing: From reference gene primer amplification, estimates of nucleated cell counts were derived. TCRdb's table, derived via immunoSEQ multiplex PCR, lists solely in-frame clones and lacks some. Clone size and the V and J calls come from that table; the DNA yielded D and trimming. Among over 200,000 clones listed, about 90% were seen once. The CDR3 contains 14 residues. V lost 0 bases to trimming and J lost 10 bases, with 15 bases between them. Germline V gene sequence: CDR1 MNHNY, CDR2 SVGAGI (reference sequence). Sequenced input: peripheral blood. The rearrangement uses TRBV6-6 and TRBJ1-1; D is perhaps TRBD1 (5 bases). The clonotype was recovered from a man aged 35-49 years with active or convalescent COVID-19. Here the CDR3 reads CASSYSEGRIGAFF. The CDR3 nucleotides read TGTGCCAGCAGTTACTCCGAGGGGAGGATTGGAGCTTTCTTT.